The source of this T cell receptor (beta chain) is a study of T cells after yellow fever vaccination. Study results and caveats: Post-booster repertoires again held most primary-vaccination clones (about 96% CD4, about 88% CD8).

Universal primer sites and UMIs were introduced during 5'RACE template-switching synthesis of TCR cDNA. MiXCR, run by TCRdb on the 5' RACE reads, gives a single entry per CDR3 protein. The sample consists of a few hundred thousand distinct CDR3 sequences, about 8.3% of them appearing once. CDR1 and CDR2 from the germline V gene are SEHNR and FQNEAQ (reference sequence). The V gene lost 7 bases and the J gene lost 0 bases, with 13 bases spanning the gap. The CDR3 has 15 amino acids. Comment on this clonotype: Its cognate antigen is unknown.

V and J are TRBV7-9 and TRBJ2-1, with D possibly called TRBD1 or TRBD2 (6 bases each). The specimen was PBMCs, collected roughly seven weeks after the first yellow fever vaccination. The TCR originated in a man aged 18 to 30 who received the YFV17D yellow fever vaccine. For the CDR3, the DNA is TGTGCCAGCACCCTAGGAGGGGGCTCCTACAATGAGCAGTTCTTC. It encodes CASTLGGGSYNEQFF.